Detailed here is one TCR beta chain. Its antigen is as yet unknown. Since all of the isolated RNA was reverse transcribed, expressed TCRB transcripts were what got sequenced. Assay: immunoSEQ multiplex PCR; the TCRdb copy retains only in-frame clones and omits some. The repertoire has hundreds of thousands of clones, 68% of them found once; the top ten carry almost 0.055%. This sample was included in a study of beta chain features in type 1 diabetes. Findings and caveats of the study: Insertion counts at VDJ junctions were lower in type 1 diabetes patients, who also showed more deletions there.

The CDR3 has 14 residues. CDR1 is GTSNPN and CDR2 is SVGIG in the germline V gene (reference sequence). The V gene lost 2 bases and the J gene lost 0 bases, with 11 bases spanning the gap. Material: naive CD4+ T cells from blood. The V and J genes are TRBV30 and TRBJ2-7, with a possible D match to TRBD1 (6 bases). The clonotype originates from a man aged 30 to 39 in good health. This CDR3 is CAWSLRDTSYEQYF. DNA for the CDR3: TGTGCCTGGAGTCTCCGGGACACCTCCTACGAGCAGTACTTC.